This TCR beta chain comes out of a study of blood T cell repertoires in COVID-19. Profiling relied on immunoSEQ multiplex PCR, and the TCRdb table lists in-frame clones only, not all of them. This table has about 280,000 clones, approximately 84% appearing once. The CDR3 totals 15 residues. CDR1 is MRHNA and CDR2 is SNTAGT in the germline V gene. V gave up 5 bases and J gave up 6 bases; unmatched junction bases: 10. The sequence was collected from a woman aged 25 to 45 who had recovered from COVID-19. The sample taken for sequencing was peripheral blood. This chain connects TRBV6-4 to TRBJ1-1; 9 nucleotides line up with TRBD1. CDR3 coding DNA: TGTGCCAGCAGTCAACAAGTCCGGACAGGGGCTGAAGCTTTCTTT. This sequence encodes CASSQQVRTGAEAFF.